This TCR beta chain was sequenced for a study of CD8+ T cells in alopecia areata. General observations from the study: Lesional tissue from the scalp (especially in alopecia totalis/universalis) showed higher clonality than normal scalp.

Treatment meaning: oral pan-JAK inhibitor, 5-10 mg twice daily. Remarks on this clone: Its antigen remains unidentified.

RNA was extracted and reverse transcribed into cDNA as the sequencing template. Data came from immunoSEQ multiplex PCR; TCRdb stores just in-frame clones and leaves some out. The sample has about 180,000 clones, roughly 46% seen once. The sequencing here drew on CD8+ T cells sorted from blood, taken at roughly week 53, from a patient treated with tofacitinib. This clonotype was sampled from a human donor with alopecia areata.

The CDR3 protein is CSARFKLEQYF. Written as DNA, the CDR3 is TGCAGTGCTCGGTTTAAGCTCGAGCAGTACTTC. This chain connects TRBV20-1 to TRBJ2-7, with D unclear. The CDR3 loop spans 11 amino acids. Trimming left V 5 bases short and J 6 bases short, with 11 bases between. CDR1 and CDR2 from the germline V gene are DFQATT and SNEGSKA (reference sequence).